What follows describes a single T cell receptor beta chain. Its target is not known. This record comes from a study of T-cell memory formation after mild COVID-19. Study context: TCR clusters mostly belonged to single donors.

Germline lookup yields CDR1 SQVTM and CDR2 ANQGSEA. The CDR3 runs 16 residues. V was clipped by 0 bases and J by 3 bases, with 17 bases between them. The TCR alpha and TCR beta cDNA libraries, bearing sample barcodes and UMIs, were generated by 5'RACE using constant-segment primers. TCRdb re-called the 5' RACE reads through MiXCR, storing one row per CDR3 protein. The table has around 440,000 distinct CDR3 sequences, 18% seen once. Whole-study results and caveats: Certain responding clones were present in pre-infection memory, suggesting participation of cross-reactive memory. Largely, contracting CD4+ clones fell within CM and EM, and contracting CD8+ clones within EMRA.

Sequencing input: PBMCs or a T cell subset sorted from them (not recorded which). This chain links TRBV29-1 with TRBJ1-1; no firm D call. The TCR comes from an adult woman who had mild COVID-19 (a few samples of this study predate the infection). Cell type and time point are not known. The DNA of the CDR3 is TGCAGCGTTGAAGATCTTGGCCGCGTGGGGTACACTGAAGCTTTCTTT. It is translated as CSVEDLGRVGYTEAFF.